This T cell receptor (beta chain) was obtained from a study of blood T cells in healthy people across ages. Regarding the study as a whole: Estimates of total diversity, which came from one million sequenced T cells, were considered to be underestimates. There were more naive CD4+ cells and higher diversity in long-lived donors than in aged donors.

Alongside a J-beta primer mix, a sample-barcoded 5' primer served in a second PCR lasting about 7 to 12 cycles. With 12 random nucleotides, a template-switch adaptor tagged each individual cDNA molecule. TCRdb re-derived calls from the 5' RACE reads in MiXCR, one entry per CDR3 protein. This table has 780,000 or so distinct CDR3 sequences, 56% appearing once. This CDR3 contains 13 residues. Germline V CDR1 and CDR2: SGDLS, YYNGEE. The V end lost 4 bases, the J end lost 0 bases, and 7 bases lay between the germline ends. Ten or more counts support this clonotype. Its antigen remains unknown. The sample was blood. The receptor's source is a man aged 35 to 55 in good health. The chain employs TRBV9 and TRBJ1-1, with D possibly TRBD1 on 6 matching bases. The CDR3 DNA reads TGTGCCAGCAGCAGACAGGTGAACACTGAAGCTTTCTTT. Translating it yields CASSRQVNTEAFF.